A selection of T cell receptor beta chains follows, all from one sample in a study of CD8+ T cells in alopecia areata. The method was immunoSEQ multiplex PCR; TCRdb's version includes in-frame clones alone and lacks a portion of them. Of 90,000 to 150,000 clones listed, roughly two fifths are singletons. Source material: CD4+ T cells sorted from blood. These receptors all come from a human donor with alopecia areata. Both conserved end residues are trimmed from each CDR3.

TRBV11-1	ASSPGQGSYEQY
TRBV4-3	ASSQEQRGAEETQY
TRBV27	ASSPRIPRETQY
TRBV5-6	ASSLVRGLGTEAF
TRBV29-1	SVDGDEWTNYGYT
TRBV29-1	SVEWPPGTDTQY
TRBV18	ASSPGQGFSYEQY
TRBV10-3	ATESGGGPDTQY
TRBV27	ASSSAGGDEQY
TRBV29-1	SVAPVSGGENTQY
TRBV21-1	ASTSATNEKLF
TRBV5-1	ASSPGHRVPEAF
TRBV28	ASSLLASRGKSSYNEQF
TRBV5-1	ASSLGWGQVSYEQY
TRBV29-1	SVEAGVYTDTQY
TRBV29-1	SVGRDSNQPQH